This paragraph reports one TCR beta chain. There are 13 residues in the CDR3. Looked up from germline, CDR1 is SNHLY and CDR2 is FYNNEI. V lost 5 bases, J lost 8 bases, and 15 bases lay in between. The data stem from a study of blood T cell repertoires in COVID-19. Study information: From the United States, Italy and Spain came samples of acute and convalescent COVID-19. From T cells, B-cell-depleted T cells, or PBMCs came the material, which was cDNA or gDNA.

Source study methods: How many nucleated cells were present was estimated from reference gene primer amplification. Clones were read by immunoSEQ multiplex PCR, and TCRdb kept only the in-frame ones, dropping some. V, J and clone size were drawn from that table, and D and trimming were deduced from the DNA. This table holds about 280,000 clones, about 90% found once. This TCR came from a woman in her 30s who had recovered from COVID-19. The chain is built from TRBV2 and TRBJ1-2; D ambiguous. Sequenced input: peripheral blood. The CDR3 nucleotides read TGTGCCAGCAGTACTCAGGTGGGCAGGGGCTACACCTTC. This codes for CASSTQVGRGYTF. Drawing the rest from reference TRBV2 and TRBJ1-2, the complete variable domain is EPEVTQTPSHQVTQMGQEVILRCVPISNHLYFYWYRQILGQKVEFLVSFYNNEISEKSEIFDDQFSVERPDGSNFTLKIRSTKLEDSAMYFCASSTQVGRGYTFGSGTRLTVV.